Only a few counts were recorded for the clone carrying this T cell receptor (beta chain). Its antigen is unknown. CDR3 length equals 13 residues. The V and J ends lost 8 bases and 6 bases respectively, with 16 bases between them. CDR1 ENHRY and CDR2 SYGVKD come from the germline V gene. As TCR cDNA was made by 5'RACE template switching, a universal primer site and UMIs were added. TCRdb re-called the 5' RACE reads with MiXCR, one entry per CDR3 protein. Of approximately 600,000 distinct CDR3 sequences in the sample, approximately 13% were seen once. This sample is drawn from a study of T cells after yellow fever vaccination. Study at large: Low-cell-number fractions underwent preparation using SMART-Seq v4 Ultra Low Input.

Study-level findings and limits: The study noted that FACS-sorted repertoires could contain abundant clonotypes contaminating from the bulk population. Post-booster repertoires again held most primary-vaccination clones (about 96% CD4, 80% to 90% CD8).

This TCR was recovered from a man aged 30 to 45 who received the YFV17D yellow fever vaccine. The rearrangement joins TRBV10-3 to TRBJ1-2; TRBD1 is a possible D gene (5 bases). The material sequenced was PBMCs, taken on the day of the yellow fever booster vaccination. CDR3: CAILSGLQDGYTF. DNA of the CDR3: TGTGCCATCTTATCAGGGCTCCAAGATGGCTACACCTTC.